The T cell receptor beta chain described here comes from a study of blood T cells in healthy people across ages. Approximately 9.1 milliliters was the volume of peripheral blood drawn from each donor. RNA extraction gave at least 6 micrograms of total RNA per sample. Details on this clonotype: Its target is unknown.

Primed by a sample-barcoded 5' primer and a J-beta primer mix, a second PCR proceeded for roughly 7 to 11 cycles. TCRdb reanalysed the 5' RACE reads using MiXCR and keeps one entry per CDR3 protein. The profile shows roughly 1,800,000 distinct CDR3 sequences, 49% of them singletons. The study, taken as a whole, reports: Diversity was estimated from one million T cells, and these estimates were considered underestimates. The unsorted PBMCs prevented any conclusive comparison of naive versus antigen-experienced cells.

The CDR3 consists of 15 residues. Germline V gene sequence: CDR1 LNHNV, CDR2 YYDKDF (reference sequence). The ends were cut back, 9 bases at V and 0 bases at J, with 15 bases in the middle. The gene calls are TRBV15 and TRBJ2-1; D call uncertain. Sequencing used blood. The receptor's source is a woman between 35 and 50 years old in good health. The CDR3 DNA follows: TGTGCCACTAAAAGTCGGGCCAGCTCCTACAATGAGCAGTTCTTC. Translating it yields CATKSRASSYNEQFF.